This T cell receptor (beta chain) was identified in a study of OX40 agonist ivuxolimab in advanced cancers. The repertoire was sequenced with immunoSEQ multiplex PCR; TCRdb's copy has only in-frame clones and lacks some. This table has more than 55,000 clones, approximately 80% appearing once. Prior autoimmune disease or systemic immunosuppression barred patients. This CDR3 spans 15 amino acids. Between the trimmed V and J ends, which lost 7 bases and 6 bases, there was a span of 19 bases. The germline gives CDR1 LNHDA, CDR2 SQIVND (reference sequence). The V call is TRBV19, the J call TRBJ2-1; a weak D match, TRBD2 (6 bases). Specimen: CD4+ or CD8+ T cells sorted from blood, collected in a trial of the OX40 agonist ivuxolimab. The source is an adult with an advanced solid tumor such as melanoma, head and neck, liver or kidney cancer. CDR3 sequence: CASTRGTGRSNEQFF. DNA of the CDR3: TGTGCCAGTACCAGAGGCACGGGGAGGAGCAATGAGCAGTTCTTC.